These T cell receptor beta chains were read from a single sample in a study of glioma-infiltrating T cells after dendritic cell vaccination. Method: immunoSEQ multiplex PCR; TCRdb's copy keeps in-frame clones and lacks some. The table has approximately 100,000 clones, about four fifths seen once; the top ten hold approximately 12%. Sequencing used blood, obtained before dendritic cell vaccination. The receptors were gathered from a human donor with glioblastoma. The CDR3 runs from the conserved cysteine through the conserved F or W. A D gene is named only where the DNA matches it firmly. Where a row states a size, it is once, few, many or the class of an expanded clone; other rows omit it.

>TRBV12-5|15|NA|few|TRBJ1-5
TGTGCTAGTGGTTTGGGGCAGGGCCAAAATCAGCCCCAGCATTTT
CASGLGQGQNQPQHF
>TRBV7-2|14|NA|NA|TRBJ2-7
TGTGCCAGCAGCTTACCGGGTTCCGCCGGCGAGCAGTACTTC
CASSLPGSAGEQYF
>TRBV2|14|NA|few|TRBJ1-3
TGTGCCAGCATCCCCAAGGAGTCTGGAAACACCATATATTTT
CASIPKESGNTIYF
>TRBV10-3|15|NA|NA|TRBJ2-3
TGTGCCATCAGGTCGGGGGACTCAGGCACAGATACGCAGTATTTT
CAIRSGDSGTDTQYF
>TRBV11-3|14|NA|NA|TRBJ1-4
TGTGCCAGCAGCCCCGGGGAAACTAATGAAAAACTGTTTTTT
CASSPGETNEKLFF
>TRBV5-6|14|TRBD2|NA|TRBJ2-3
TGTGCCAGCAGCTTTAGCGGGGGCACAGATACGCAGTATTTT
CASSFSGGTDTQYF
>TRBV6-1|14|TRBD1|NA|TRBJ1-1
TGTGCCAGCAGCCGGGACAGGGAAAGGGGTGAAGCTTTCTTT
CASSRDRERGEAFF
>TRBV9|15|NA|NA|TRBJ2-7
TGTGCCAGCAGCGTTAGTGAGGGCAGCTCCTACGAGCAGTACTTC
CASSVSEGSSYEQYF
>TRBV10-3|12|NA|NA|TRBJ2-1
TGTGCCATCAGTGAGACGGGGGATGAGCAGTTCTTC
CAISETGDEQFF
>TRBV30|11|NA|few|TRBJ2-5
TGTGCCTGGGGGGACTGGGAGACCCAGTACTTC
CAWGDWETQYF
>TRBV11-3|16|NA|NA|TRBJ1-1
TGTGCCAGCAGCTCCTACCAGGGAGGTGGGAGCACTGAAGCTTTCTTT
CASSSYQGGGSTEAFF
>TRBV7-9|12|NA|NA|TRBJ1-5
TGTGCCACTTCGGACGGGGGGCAGCCCCAGCATTTT
CATSDGGQPQHF
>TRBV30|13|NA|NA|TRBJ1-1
TGTGCCTGGAGTGTTAAGGGAGTGACTGAAGCTTTCTTT
CAWSVKGVTEAFF
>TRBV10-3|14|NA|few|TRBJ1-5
TGTGCCATCAGTGGGACACCCGGAGAACAGCCCCAGCATTTT
CAISGTPGEQPQHF
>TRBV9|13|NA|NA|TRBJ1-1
TGTGCCAGCAGCGGGACAGCGAACACTGAAGCTTTCTTT
CASSGTANTEAFF
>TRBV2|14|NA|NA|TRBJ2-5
TGTGCCAGCACCCTAGACTCTTACCAAGAGACCCAGTACTTC
CASTLDSYQETQYF
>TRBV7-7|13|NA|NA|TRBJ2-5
TGTGCTAGCAGCAGGGGAAGGGGAGAGACCCAGTACTTC
CASSRGRGETQYF
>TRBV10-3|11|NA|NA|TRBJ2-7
TGTGCCATCAGGCAGGGTTCCGAGCAGTACTTC
CAIRQGSEQYF